These 18 T cell receptor beta chains were sequenced from one sample in a study of cytomegalovirus exposure and HLA in healthy donors. PCR primers comprised 60 Vbeta and 13 Jbeta primers. The repertoire was sequenced with immunoSEQ multiplex PCR; TCRdb's copy has only in-frame clones and lacks some. The sample consists of some 150,000 clones, roughly four fifths of them appearing once. The specimen was PBMCs. These receptor sequences come from a female donor in good health and CMV-seronegative.

A note on this clone: Within the sample, other DNA sequences also encode this same CDR3. The chain has TRBV28 and TRBJ1-2; D ambiguous. V lost 6 bases, J lost 2 bases, and 4 bases lay in between. CDR1 MDHEN and CDR2 SYDVKM come from the germline V gene. This CDR3 region has 11 residues. CDR3 in amino acids: CASSLNYGYTF. In DNA form, the CDR3 reads TGTGCCAGCAGCCTCAACTATGGCTACACCTTC.

This clone appeared once. V gene TRBV10-3 combines with J gene TRBJ1-5; 7 nucleotides match TRBD1. Germline CDR1 is ENHRY and CDR2 is SYGVKD. J was trimmed by 0 bases and V by 10 bases; bases with no gene match: 9. This CDR3 contains 15 residues. Here the CDR3 DNA reads TGTGCCACGTCGACAGGGCCCGATAGCAATCAGCCCCAGCATTTT. Protein product: CATSTGPDSNQPQHF.

This clone was observed a handful of times. The J gene is TRBJ1-3, the V gene TRBV6-6, with TRBD1 as a possible D gene (6 bases). This CDR3 has 14 residues. Trimming took 8 bases from V and 4 from J, leaving 15 bases between them. Germline CDR1 is MNHNY and CDR2 is SVGAGI (reference sequence). The CDR3 DNA is TGTGCCAGCCTTGGTCAGGGGACAGGAAACACCATATATTTT. Translation gives CASLGQGTGNTIYF.

There are a few counts of this clone. The chain couples TRBV9 to TRBJ1-2, with 7 bases matching TRBD1. There are 15 residues in the CDR3. Germline CDR1 reads SGDLS; CDR2 reads YYNGEE. V lost 4 bases and J lost 2; bases outside the gene matches: 8. This CDR3 reads CASSIAGTANYGYTF. The CDR3 nucleotides read TGTGCCAGCAGCATAGCCGGGACAGCCAACTATGGCTACACCTTC.

V and J are TRBV7-3 and TRBJ1-6, with 9 positions matching TRBD1. Per germline, CDR1 SGHTA and CDR2 FQGTGA. After removal of 6 bases from V and 6 bases from J, the junction contained 6 bases not matched to a gene. The CDR3 length is 15 residues. The CDR3 loop reads CASSRDRGFNSPLHF. The CDR3 DNA reads TGTGCCAGCAGTCGAGACAGGGGGTTTAATTCACCCCTCCACTTT.

A note on this clone: Other nucleotide sequences from this sample produce the same CDR3. J is TRBJ2-7 and V is TRBV2; the match to TRBD1 covers 9 bases. Germline V CDR1 and CDR2: SNHLY, FYNNEI. CDR3 length equals 14 residues. The junction had 3 bases not matched to a gene; V was cut back by 2 bases and J by 4 bases. CDR3 amino acids: CASSERQGVYEQYF. The DNA for the CDR3 is TGTGCCAGCAGTGAACGACAGGGGGTTTACGAGCAGTACTTC.

The chain joins TRBV5-8 to TRBJ2-1; 10 nucleotides match TRBD2. The CDR3 has 17 amino acids. V trimming: 2 bases; J trimming: 1 base; junction bases outside the gene matches: 6. Per the germline V gene, CDR1 is SGHTS and CDR2 is YDEGEE. The CDR3 is CASSFFGSGRSYNEQFF. CDR3 coding DNA: TGTGCCAGCAGCTTTTTCGGTAGCGGGAGGTCCTACAATGAGCAGTTCTTC.

The count of this clone is one. The chain employs TRBV6-1 and TRBJ1-2; D not certain. Germline V gene lookup returns CDR1 MNHNS and CDR2 SASEGT. The length of the CDR3 is 13 residues. Between the trimmed V and J ends, which lost 2 bases and 2 bases, there was a span of 6 bases. Here the CDR3 DNA reads TGTGCCAGCAGTGAAAGCCAAAACTATGGCTACACCTTC. This translates into CASSESQNYGYTF.

The chain recombines TRBV28 with TRBJ2-7; TRBD1 aligns across 10 bases. Germline V gene sequence: CDR1 MDHEN, CDR2 SYDVKM. V was pared by 8 bases and J by 5 bases, with 6 bases of the junction left unmatched. This CDR3 region has 13 residues. The CDR3 bases are TGTGCCAGCGGGGGACAGGGGATCCACGAGCAGTACTTC. Translation gives CASGGQGIHEQYF. The variable domain in full, completed from reference TRBV28 and TRBJ2-7, reads DVKVTQSSRYLVKRTGEKVFLECVQDMDHENMFWYRQDPGLGLRLIYFSYDVKMKEKGDIPEGYSVSREKKERFSLILESASTNQTSMYLCASGGQGIHEQYFGPGTRLTVT.

J is TRBJ2-7 and V is TRBV5-1, with 8 nucleotides matching TRBD1. The CDR3 sequence is 16 residues long. J was trimmed by 5 bases and V by 0 bases; bases with no gene match: 10. Germline assignment: CDR1 SGHRS and CDR2 YFSETQ. CDR3 coding DNA: TGCGCCAGCAGCTTGGCCGGGGCGACAGGGGTCAACGAGCAGTACTTC. It yields the protein CASSLAGATGVNEQYF.

The genes are TRBV6-5 and TRBJ1-2, with D possibly being TRBD1 (6 bases). The CDR3 has 15 amino acids. The V end lost 4 bases, the J end lost 4 bases, and 16 bases lay between the germline ends. Germline CDR1 and CDR2: MNHEY and SVGAGI. CDR3 DNA sequence: TGTGCCAGCAGTTCTTCCATCACAGGGTCCTATGGCTACACCTTC. Translating it yields CASSSSITGSYGYTF.

The chain combines TRBV5-6 with TRBJ1-4; tentatively, D is TRBD1 (5 bases). Germline CDR1 reads SGHDT; CDR2 reads YYEEEE. This CDR3 is 15 amino acids long. V lost 4 bases, J lost 6 bases, and 16 bases lay in between. The CDR3 nucleotides read TGTGCCAGCAGCCTTTATGCGGGGCGGTATGAAAAACTGTTTTTT. Translation gives CASSLYAGRYEKLFF.

The chain links TRBV5-1 to TRBJ1-5; 10 nucleotides agree with TRBD1. V lost 3 bases, J lost 6 bases, and 0 bases stayed unmatched. The germline V gene encodes CDR1 SGHRS and CDR2 YFSETQ. CDR3 length: 13 amino acids. CDR3 loop: CASSWTGGQPQHF. DNA of the CDR3: TGCGCCAGCAGCTGGACAGGGGGTCAGCCCCAGCATTTT. The full variable domain, rest sourced from reference TRBV5-1 and TRBJ1-5, is KAGVTQTPRYLIKTRGQQVTLSCSPISGHRSVSWYQQTPGQGLQFLFEYFSETQRNKGNFPGRFSGRQFSNSRSEMNVSTLELGDSALYLCASSWTGGQPQHFGDGTRLSIL.

Written as DNA, the CDR3 is TGTGCCAGCAGCCAAAAAAAATTGGAAGGGCTCAGGGTAAACAATCAGCCCCAGCATTTT. Residues: CASSQKKLEGLRVNNQPQHF. This chain joins TRBV7-3 and TRBJ1-5, with a weak D call TRBD1 (5 bases). The CDR3 sequence is 20 residues long. Trimming removed 5 bases from V and 3 bases from J, with 29 bases in between. Per the germline V gene, CDR1 is SGHTA and CDR2 is FQGTGA.

The rearrangement uses TRBV5-4 and TRBJ1-1, with a tentative D call TRBD1 (6 bases). V lost 3 bases to trimming and J lost 0 bases, with 9 bases between them. There are 14 residues in the CDR3. Germline V gives CDR1 SGHNT, CDR2 YYREEE (reference sequence). DNA of the CDR3: TGTGCCAGCAGCTCCGGACAGTTGAACACTGAAGCTTTCTTT. Protein product: CASSSGQLNTEAFF. Drawing the rest from reference TRBV5-4 and TRBJ1-1, the complete variable domain is ETGVTQSPTHLIKTRGQQVTLRCSSQSGHNTVSWYQQALGQGPQFIFQYYREEENGRGNFPPRFSGLQFPNYSSELNVNALELDDSALYLCASSSGQLNTEAFFGQGTRLTVV.

In its sample, this clone was seen a few times. V gene TRBV30 combines with J gene TRBJ1-3, with D maybe TRBD1 (5 bases). The V gene lost 0 bases and the J gene lost 3 bases, with 12 bases spanning the gap. Germline assignment: CDR1 GTSNPN and CDR2 SVGIG (reference sequence). The CDR3 length is 15 residues. The DNA of the CDR3 is TGTGCCTGGAGTGTACGGGGGTCCAATGGAAACACCATATATTTT. Residues: CAWSVRGSNGNTIYF.

The chain uses TRBV12-5 and TRBJ2-1, with 8 bases that match TRBD2. After removal of 5 bases from V and 7 bases from J, the junction contained 4 bases not matched to a gene. The CDR3 contains 13 residues. Germline V gene sequence: CDR1 LGHNT, CDR2 FRNRAP. CDR3 bases: TGTGCTAGTGGTCACCGGGGGGGTAATGAGCAGTTCTTC. Translating it yields CASGHRGGNEQFF.

The V gene is TRBV6-5, the J gene TRBJ2-5; TRBD2 is a possible D gene (6 bases). CDR1 and CDR2 from the germline V gene are MNHEY and SVGAGI. V was shortened by 6 bases and J by 3 bases, with 11 bases between the two germline ends. This CDR3 region has 13 residues. The CDR3: CASRPPGEETQYF. In nucleotides, the CDR3 is TGTGCCAGCAGGCCCCCGGGGGAAGAGACCCAGTACTTC.